This TCR beta chain was recorded in a study of blood T cell repertoires in COVID-19. Overall study: The United States, Italy and Spain provided the acute and convalescent COVID-19 samples.

Repertoires were generated with immunoSEQ multiplex PCR, while TCRdb's copy carries only in-frame clones and drops some. The sample shows 140,000 or so clones, 60% to 85% of them seen only once. This sequence was found in a woman aged 60 to 75 with acute or convalescent COVID-19. Input material: peripheral blood.

The CDR3 region is CASSFMGSYGYTF. CDR3 nucleotide sequence: TGTGCCAGCAGTTTCATGGGCAGCTATGGCTACACCTTC. The chain joins TRBV27 to TRBJ1-2, with D uncertain. Germline loops: CDR1 MNHEY, CDR2 SMNVEV (reference sequence). V was cut by 3 bases and J by 4 bases, with 9 bases left in between. This CDR3 contains 13 residues.